The T cell receptor (beta chain) under discussion was sequenced for a study of shared clonotypes between healthy human individuals. Study-level background: The plates for each donor numbered three CD4 naive, three CD4 memory, two CD8 naive and one CD8 memory.

Only in-frame clones appear in the TCRdb table, and some are missing; sequencing was by immunoSEQ multiplex PCR. The sample has more than 600,000 clones, 92% seen once. Naive-designated CD8 cells lacked CD45RO, were positively enriched for CCR7, and omitted terminally differentiated effector memory CD45RA+ cells. Germline V gene sequence: CDR1 MDHEN, CDR2 SYDVKM. Trimming removed 5 bases from V and 1 base from J, with 6 bases in between. CDR3 length: 13 amino acids. The TCR was taken from a man aged 30 to 39 in good health. The rearrangement uses TRBV28 and TRBJ1-5; D not resolved. The specimen sequenced was naive CD8+ T cells sorted from blood. CDR3 sequence (DNA): TGTGCCAGCAGTGAGTCGAGCAATCAGCCCCAGCATTTT. Protein product: CASSESSNQPQHF.